One sample yielded the 5 T cell receptor beta chains listed below, sequenced in a study of blood T cell repertoires in COVID-19. Using immunoSEQ multiplex PCR, the repertoire was profiled, and TCRdb retains in-frame clones only, with some absent. The data contain tens of thousands of clones, 90% of them seen just once; the ten biggest clones take up 2% to 3%. What was sequenced was peripheral blood. Receptors were obtained from a human donor in a cohort sampled during active COVID-19.

The chain combines TRBV10-1 with TRBJ2-1, with 13 bases aligning to TRBD2. Germline lookup yields CDR1 WNHNN and CDR2 SYGVQD (reference sequence). With 3 bases clipped from V and 6 bases from J, the junction kept 5 bases outside the gene matches. The CDR3 contains 16 residues. Written as DNA, the CDR3 is TGCGCCAGCAGTGAAGACGGGACTAGCGGGGCCAATGAGCAGTTCTTC. Encoded protein: CASSEDGTSGANEQFF.

The chain has TRBV25-1 and TRBJ1-2, with D possibly being TRBD1 (6 bases). CDR3 length equals 13 residues. Per the germline V gene, CDR1 is MGHDK and CDR2 is SYGVNS. V lost 4 bases, J lost 3 bases, and 9 bases lay in between. CDR3 nucleotides: TGTGCCAGCAGTGCACAGGGTCACTATGGCTACACCTTC. Translating it yields CASSAQGHYGYTF.

The CDR3 DNA follows: TGTGCCAGCAGCCAAGGGAGGTTCCGAGGGTATGGGGCCAACGTCCTGACTTTC. It yields the protein CASSQGRFRGYGANVLTF. The V call is TRBV3-1 (or the pseudogene TRBV3-2), the J call TRBJ2-6; TRBD2 is a possible D gene (5 bases). Looked up from germline, CDR1 is LGHDT and CDR2 is YNNKEL (reference sequence). V lost 1 base to trimming and J lost 3 bases, with 16 bases between them. The CDR3 totals 18 residues.

The chain employs TRBV5-8 and TRBJ1-2; maybe TRBD1 (6 bases). Germline CDR1 reads SGHTS; CDR2 reads YDEGEE. CDR3 length: 13 residues. Trimming left V 1 base short and J 6 bases short, with 10 bases between. This CDR3 is CASSLKQGNGYTF. The CDR3 DNA is TGTGCCAGCAGCTTGAAACAGGGTAATGGCTACACCTTC. Looking up the rest from reference TRBV5-8 and TRBJ1-2 gives the full variable domain: EAGVTQSPTHLIKTRGQQATLRCSPISGHTSVYWYQQALGLGLQFLLWYDEGEERNRGNFPPRFSGRQFPNYSSELNVNALELEDSALYLCASSLKQGNGYTFGSGTRLTVV.

V usage is TRBV11-2 and J usage is TRBJ1-2, with 8 bases that match TRBD1. This CDR3 is 14 amino acids long. V shed 4 bases and J 7 bases; nucleotides not matched to a gene: 8. Germline CDR1 SGHAT, CDR2 FQNNGV. The CDR3 loop reads CASSYRDRNSGYTF. Written as DNA, the CDR3 is TGTGCCAGCAGCTATAGGGACAGGAATAGTGGCTACACCTTC.